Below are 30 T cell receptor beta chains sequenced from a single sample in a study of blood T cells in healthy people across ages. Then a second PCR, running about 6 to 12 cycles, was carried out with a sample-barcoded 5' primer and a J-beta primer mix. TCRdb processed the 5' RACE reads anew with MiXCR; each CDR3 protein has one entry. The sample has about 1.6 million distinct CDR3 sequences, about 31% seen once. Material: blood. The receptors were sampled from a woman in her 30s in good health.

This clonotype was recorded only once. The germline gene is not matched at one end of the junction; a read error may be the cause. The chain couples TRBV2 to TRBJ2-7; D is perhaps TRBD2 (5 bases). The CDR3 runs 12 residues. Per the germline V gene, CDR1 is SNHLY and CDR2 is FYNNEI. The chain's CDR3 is CTSSEGPYEQYF. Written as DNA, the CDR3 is TGTACCAGCAGTGAGGGTCCATACGAGCAGTACTTC.

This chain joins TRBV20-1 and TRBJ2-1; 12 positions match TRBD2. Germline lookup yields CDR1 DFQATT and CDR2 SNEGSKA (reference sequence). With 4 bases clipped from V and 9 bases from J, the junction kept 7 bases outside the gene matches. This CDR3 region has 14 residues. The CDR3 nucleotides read TGCAGTGCTACGCGACTAGCGGGAGTGGGTGAGCAGTTCTTC. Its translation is CSATRLAGVGEQFF.

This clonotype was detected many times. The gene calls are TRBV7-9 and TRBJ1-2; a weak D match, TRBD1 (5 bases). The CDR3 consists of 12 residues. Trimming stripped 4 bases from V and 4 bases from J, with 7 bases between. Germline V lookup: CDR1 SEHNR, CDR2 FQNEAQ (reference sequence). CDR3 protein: CASSYDSYGYTF. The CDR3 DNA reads TGTGCCAGCAGCTACGACAGCTATGGCTACACCTTC.

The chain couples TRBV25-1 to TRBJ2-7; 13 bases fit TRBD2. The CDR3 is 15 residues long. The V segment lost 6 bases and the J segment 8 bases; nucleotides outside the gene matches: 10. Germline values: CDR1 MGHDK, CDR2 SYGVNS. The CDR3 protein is CASRSPGLAGVKQYF. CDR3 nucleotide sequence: TGTGCCAGCAGATCCCCTGGACTAGCGGGAGTCAAGCAGTACTTC.

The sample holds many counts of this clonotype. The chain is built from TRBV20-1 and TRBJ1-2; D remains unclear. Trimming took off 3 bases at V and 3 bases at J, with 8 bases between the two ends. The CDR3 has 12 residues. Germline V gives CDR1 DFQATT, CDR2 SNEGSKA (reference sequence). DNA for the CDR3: TGCAGTGCTAGCGTTAATGACTATGGCTACACCTTC. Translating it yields CSASVNDYGYTF.

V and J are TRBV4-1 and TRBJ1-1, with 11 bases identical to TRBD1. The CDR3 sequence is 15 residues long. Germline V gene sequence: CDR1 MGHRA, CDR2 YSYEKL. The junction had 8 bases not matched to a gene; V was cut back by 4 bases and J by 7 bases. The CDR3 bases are TGCGCCAGCAGCCCAGATCGGGGACAGGGGGTTGAAGCTTTCTTT. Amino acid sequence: CASSPDRGQGVEAFF.

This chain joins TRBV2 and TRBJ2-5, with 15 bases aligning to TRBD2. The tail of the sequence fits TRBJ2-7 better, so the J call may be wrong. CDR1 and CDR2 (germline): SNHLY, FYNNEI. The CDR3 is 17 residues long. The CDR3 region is CASSLGLAGGPVDEQYF. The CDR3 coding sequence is TGTGCCAGCAGTCTAGGACTAGCGGGGGGGCCGGTCGACGAGCAGTACTTC.

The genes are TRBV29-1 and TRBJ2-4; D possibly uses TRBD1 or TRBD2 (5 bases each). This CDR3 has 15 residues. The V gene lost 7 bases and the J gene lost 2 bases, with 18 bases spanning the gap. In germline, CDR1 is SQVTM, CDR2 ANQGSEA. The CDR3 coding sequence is TGCAGCGCCCTCGAGGGGCGCTTCCCCAAAAACATTCAGTACTTC. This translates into CSALEGRFPKNIQYF.

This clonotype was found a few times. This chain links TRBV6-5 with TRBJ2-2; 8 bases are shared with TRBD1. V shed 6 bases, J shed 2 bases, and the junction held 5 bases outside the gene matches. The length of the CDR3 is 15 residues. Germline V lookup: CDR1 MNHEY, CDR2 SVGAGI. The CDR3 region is CASRRQGTNTGELFF. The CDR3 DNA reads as TGTGCCAGCAGAAGACAGGGGACCAACACCGGGGAGCTGTTTTTT.

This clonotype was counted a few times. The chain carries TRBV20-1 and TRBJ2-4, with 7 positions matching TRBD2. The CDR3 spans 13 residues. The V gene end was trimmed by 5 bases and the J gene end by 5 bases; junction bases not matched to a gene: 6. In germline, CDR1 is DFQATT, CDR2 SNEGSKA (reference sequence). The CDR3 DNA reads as TGCAGTGCTTTTGTGCGGGAGCAAAACATTCAGTACTTC. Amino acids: CSAFVREQNIQYF.

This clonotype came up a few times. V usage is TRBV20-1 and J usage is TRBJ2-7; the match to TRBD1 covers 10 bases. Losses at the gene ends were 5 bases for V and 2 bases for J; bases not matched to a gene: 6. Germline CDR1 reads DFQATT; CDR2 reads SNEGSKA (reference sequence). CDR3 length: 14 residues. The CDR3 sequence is CSAGLTGGTYEQYF. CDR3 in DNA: TGCAGTGCTGGATTGACAGGGGGCACCTACGAGCAGTACTTC.

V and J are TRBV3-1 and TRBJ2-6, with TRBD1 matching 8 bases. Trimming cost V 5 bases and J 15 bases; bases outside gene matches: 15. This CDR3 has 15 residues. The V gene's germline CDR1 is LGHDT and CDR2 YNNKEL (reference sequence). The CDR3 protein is CASSKRTGPVGALTF. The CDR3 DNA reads TGTGCCAGCAGCAAGCGGACAGGGCCTGTCGGCGCCCTGACTTTC.

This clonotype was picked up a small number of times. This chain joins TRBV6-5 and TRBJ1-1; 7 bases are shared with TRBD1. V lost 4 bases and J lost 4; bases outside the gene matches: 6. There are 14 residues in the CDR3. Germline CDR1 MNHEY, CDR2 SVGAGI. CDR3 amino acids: CASSSLGTATEAFF. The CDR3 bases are TGTGCCAGCAGTTCCCTCGGGACAGCCACTGAAGCTTTCTTT.

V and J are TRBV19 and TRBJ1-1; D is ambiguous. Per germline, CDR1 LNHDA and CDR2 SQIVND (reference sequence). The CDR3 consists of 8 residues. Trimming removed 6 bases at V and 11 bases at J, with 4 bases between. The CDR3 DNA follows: TGTGCCAGTAGGGGGGCTTTCTTT. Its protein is CASRGAFF.

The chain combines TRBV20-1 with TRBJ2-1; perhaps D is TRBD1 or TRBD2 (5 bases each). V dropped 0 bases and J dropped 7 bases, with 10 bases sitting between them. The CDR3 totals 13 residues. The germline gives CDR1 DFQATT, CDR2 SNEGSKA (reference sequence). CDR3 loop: CSARDLGDNEQFF. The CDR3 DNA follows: TGCAGTGCTAGAGATCTGGGGGATAATGAGCAGTTCTTC.

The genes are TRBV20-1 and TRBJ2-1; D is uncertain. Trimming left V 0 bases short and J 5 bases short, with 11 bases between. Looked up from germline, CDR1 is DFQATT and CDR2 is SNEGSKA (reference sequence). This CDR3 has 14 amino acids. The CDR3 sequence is CSARDLGSDNEQFF. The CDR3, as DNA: TGCAGTGCTAGAGATCTAGGGTCCGACAATGAGCAGTTCTTC.

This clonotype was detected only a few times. CDR3 nucleotides: TGTGCCAGCAAACGGAGTTGGGGGGCCCCACAAGAGACCCAGTACTTC. Its protein product is CASKRSWGAPQETQYF. This chain joins TRBV25-1 and TRBJ2-5; D could derive from TRBD1 or TRBD2 (6 bases each). The V gene lost 7 bases and the J gene lost 2 bases, with 20 bases spanning the gap. Germline V lookup: CDR1 MGHDK, CDR2 SYGVNS. The CDR3 covers 16 residues.

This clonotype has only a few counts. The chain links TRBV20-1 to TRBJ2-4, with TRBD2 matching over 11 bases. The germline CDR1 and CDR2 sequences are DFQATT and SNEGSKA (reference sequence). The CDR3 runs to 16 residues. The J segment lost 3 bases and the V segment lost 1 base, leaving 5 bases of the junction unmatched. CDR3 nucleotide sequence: TGCAGTGCTAGAGTAGCGGGAGGGCTGGGCAAAAACATTCAGTACTTC. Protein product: CSARVAGGLGKNIQYF.

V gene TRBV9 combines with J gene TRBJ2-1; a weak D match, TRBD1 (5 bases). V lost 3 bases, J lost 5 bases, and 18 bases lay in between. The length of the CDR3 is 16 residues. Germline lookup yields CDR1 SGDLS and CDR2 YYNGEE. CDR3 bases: TGTGCCAGCAGCGGTGGGTCGGGCAGGGTAAACAATGAGCAGTTCTTC. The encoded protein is CASSGGSGRVNNEQFF.

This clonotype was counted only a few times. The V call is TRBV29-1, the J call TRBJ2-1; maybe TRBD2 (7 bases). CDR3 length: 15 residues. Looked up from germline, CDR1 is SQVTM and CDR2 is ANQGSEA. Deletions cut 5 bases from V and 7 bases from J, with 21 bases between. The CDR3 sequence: CSVRGSPGEGNEQFF. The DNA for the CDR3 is TGCAGCGTTAGGGGGTCTCCGGGGGAGGGTAATGAGCAGTTCTTC.

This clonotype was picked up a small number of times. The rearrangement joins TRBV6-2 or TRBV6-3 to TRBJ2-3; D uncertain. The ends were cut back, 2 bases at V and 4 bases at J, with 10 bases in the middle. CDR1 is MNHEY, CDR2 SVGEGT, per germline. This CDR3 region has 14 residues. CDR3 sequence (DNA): TGTGCCAGCAGTTACCTTTCCCGGGCAGATACGCAGTATTTT. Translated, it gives CASSYLSRADTQYF.

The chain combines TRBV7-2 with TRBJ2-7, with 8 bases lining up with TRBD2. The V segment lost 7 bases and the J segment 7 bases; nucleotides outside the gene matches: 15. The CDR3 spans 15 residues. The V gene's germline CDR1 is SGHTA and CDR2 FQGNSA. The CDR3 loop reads CASTLTPGGVGEQYF. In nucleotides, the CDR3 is TGTGCCAGCACCCTCACCCCGGGAGGGGTTGGAGAGCAGTACTTC. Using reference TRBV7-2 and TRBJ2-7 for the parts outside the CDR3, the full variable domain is GAGVSQSPSNKVTEKGKDVELRCDPISGHTALYWYRQSLGQGLEFLIYFQGNSAPDKSGLPSDRFSAERTGGSVSTLTIQRTQQEDSAVYLCASTLTPGGVGEQYFGPGTRLTVT.

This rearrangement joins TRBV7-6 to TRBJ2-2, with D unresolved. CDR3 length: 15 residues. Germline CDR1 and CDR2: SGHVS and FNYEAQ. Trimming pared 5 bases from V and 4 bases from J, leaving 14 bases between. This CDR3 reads CASSTWTRGTGELFF. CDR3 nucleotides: TGTGCCAGCAGCACGTGGACGAGAGGCACCGGGGAGCTGTTTTTT. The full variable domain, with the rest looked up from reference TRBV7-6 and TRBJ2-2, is GAGVSQSPRYKVTKRGQDVALRCDPISGHVSLYWYRQALGQGPEFLTYFNYEAQQDKSGLPNDRFSAERPEGSISTLTIQRTEQRDSAMYRCASSTWTRGTGELFFGEGSRLTVL.

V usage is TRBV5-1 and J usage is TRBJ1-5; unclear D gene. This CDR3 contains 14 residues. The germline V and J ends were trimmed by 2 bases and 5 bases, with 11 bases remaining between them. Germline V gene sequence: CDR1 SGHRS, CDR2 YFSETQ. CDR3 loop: CASSFKSGDQPQHF. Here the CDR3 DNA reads TGCGCCAGCAGCTTTAAATCTGGCGATCAGCCCCAGCATTTT.

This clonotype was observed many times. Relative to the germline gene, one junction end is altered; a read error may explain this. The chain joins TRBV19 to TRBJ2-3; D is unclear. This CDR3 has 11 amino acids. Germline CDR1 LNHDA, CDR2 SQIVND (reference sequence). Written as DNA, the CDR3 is TGTGCCAGCAGTATAGGAGATACGCAGTATTTT. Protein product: CASSIGDTQYF.

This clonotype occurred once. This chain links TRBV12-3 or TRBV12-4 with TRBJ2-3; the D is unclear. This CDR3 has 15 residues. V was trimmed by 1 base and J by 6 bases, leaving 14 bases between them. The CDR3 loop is CASSLGFPEADTQYF. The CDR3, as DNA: TGTGCCAGCAGTTTAGGTTTCCCCGAGGCGGATACGCAGTATTTT.

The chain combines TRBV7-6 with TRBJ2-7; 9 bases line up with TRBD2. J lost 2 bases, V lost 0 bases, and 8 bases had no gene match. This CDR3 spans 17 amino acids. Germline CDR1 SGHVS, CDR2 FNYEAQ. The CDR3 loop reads CASSLAESTSGTYEQYF. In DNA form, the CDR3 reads TGTGCCAGCAGCTTAGCCGAATCGACTAGCGGCACCTACGAGCAGTACTTC.

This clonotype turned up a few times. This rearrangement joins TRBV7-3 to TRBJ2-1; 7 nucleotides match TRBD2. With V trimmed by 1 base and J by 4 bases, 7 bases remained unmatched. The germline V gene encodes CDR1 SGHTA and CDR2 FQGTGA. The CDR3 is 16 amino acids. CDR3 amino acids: CASSLMGGRSYNEQFF. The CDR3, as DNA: TGTGCCAGCAGCTTAATGGGCGGGAGATCTTACAATGAGCAGTTCTTC. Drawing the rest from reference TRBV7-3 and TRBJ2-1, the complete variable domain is GAGVSQTPSNKVTEKGKYVELRCDPISGHTALYWYRQSLGQGPEFLIYFQGTGAADDSGLPNDRFFAVRPEGSVSTLKIQRTERGDSAVYLCASSLMGGRSYNEQFFGPGTRLTVL.

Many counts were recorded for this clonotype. The CDR3 is CASSLVAGGNEQFF. The CDR3 nucleotides are TGTGCCAGCAGCTTGGTAGCGGGAGGAAATGAGCAGTTCTTC. The rearrangement uses TRBV11-2 and TRBJ2-1; TRBD2 agrees at 10 bases. The CDR3 is 14 residues long. Per germline, CDR1 SGHAT and CDR2 FQNNGV. The J segment lost 7 bases and the V segment lost 3 bases, leaving 3 bases of the junction unmatched.

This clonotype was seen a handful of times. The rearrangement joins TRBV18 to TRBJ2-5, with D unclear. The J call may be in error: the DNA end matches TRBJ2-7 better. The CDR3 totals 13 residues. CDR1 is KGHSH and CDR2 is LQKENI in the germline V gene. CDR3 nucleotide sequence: TGTGCCAGCTCGGCTTCCGTCCCGGCCGAGCAGTACTTC. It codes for CASSASVPAEQYF.